These 16 T cell receptor beta chains originate from one sample sequenced in a study of blood T cell repertoires in COVID-19. Clones were read by immunoSEQ multiplex PCR, and TCRdb kept only the in-frame ones, dropping some. The sample records some 64,000 clones, 70% to 80% being singletons. Sequenced input: peripheral blood. These receptors all come from a man older than 75 with active or convalescent COVID-19.

The rearrangement joins TRBV13 to TRBJ2-7; TRBD2 matches at 13 bases. The V and J ends lost 5 bases and 2 bases, in that order; junction bases with no gene match: 9. This CDR3 is built from 17 residues. Per germline, CDR1 PRHDT and CDR2 FYEKMQ (reference sequence). CDR3 amino acids: CASSIGLAGAPTYEQYF. DNA of the CDR3: TGTGCCAGCAGCATCGGACTAGCGGGGGCTCCTACCTACGAGCAGTACTTC.

The V and J genes are TRBV28 and TRBJ1-2, with D hard to call. The V end was cut by 3 bases, the J end by 2 bases, with 7 bases between. Germline V gives CDR1 MDHEN, CDR2 SYDVKM. CDR3 length equals 13 residues. DNA of the CDR3: TGTGCCAGCAGTTTGAACACAAACTATGGCTACACCTTC. Translating gives CASSLNTNYGYTF.

This clone was detected once. CDR3 protein: CASSQVQAKQYF. Written as DNA, the CDR3 is TGTGCCAGCAGCCAAGTTCAGGCAAAGCAGTACTTC. V gene TRBV14 combines with J gene TRBJ2-7; D not certain. The length of the CDR3 is 12 residues. V dropped 1 base and J dropped 8 bases, with 9 bases sitting between them. In germline, CDR1 is SGHDN, CDR2 FVKESK.

The rearrangement joins TRBV24-1 to TRBJ2-1; 12 positions agree with TRBD2. With 4 bases clipped from V and 9 bases from J, the junction kept 9 bases outside the gene matches. The germline gives CDR1 KGHDR, CDR2 SFDVKD. The CDR3 covers 16 residues. This CDR3 reads CATSDPTSGRPGEQFF. CDR3 bases: TGTGCCACCAGTGACCCTACTAGCGGGAGGCCGGGTGAGCAGTTCTTC.

The V and J genes are TRBV11-3 and TRBJ2-1; TRBD2 might be the D (5 bases). Germline CDR1 is SGHNT and CDR2 is YENEEA. The ends were cut back, 5 bases at V and 1 base at J, with 12 bases in the middle. This CDR3 contains 15 residues. CDR3 nucleotides: TGTGCCAGCAGCAGAGCGGATACATCCTACAATGAGCAGTTCTTC. It yields the protein CASSRADTSYNEQFF.

The chain couples TRBV19 to TRBJ1-2; perhaps TRBD1 as D (5 bases). CDR1 LNHDA and CDR2 SQIVND come from the germline V gene (reference sequence). Trimming removed 4 bases at V and 6 bases at J, with 18 bases between. The CDR3 has 15 residues. The CDR3 is CASSRKLYAGHGYTF. The CDR3 DNA is TGTGCCAGTAGTAGGAAGCTTTACGCAGGGCATGGCTACACCTTC. The variable domain in full, completed from reference TRBV19 and TRBJ1-2, reads DGGITQSPKYLFRKEGQNVTLSCEQNLNHDAMYWYRQDPGQGLRLIYYSQIVNDFQKGDIAEGYSVSREKKESFPLTVTSAQKNPTAFYLCASSRKLYAGHGYTFGSGTRLTVV.

This chain connects TRBV5-1 to TRBJ2-7, with 8 bases identical to TRBD1. Germline V gene lookup returns CDR1 SGHRS and CDR2 YFSETQ. CDR3 length equals 15 residues. V shed 0 bases, J shed 3 bases, and the junction held 5 bases outside the gene matches. CDR3 in DNA: TGCGCCAGCAGCTTGGTAGATGGGACAGGCTACGAGCAGTACTTC. This encodes CASSLVDGTGYEQYF.

This clone was counted only a few times. V and J are TRBV19 and TRBJ2-5; TRBD1 matches 7 bases. CDR1 is LNHDA and CDR2 is SQIVND in the germline V gene (reference sequence). Losses at the gene ends were 5 bases for V and 4 bases for J; bases not matched to a gene: 4. The CDR3 loop spans 13 amino acids. The CDR3 reads CASSYRGRETQYF. The DNA of the CDR3 is TGTGCCAGTAGTTACAGGGGTAGAGAGACCCAGTACTTC.

This clone was recorded once. The rearrangement links TRBV7-2 to TRBJ2-3, with TRBD2 identical over 8 bases. V lost 3 bases and J lost 4; bases outside the gene matches: 9. Germline CDR1 and CDR2: SGHTA and FQGNSA. The CDR3 has 16 amino acids. The CDR3 DNA sequence: TGTGCCAGCAGCTTTTCGAGTGGTAGCGGGGCAGATACGCAGTATTTT. It is translated as CASSFSSGSGADTQYF.

The CDR3 sequence is CASSLVLRGRGNEQFF. The CDR3 bases are TGCGCCAGCAGCTTGGTCCTAAGAGGGAGGGGGAATGAGCAGTTCTTC. The chain links TRBV5-1 to TRBJ2-1; D perhaps matches TRBD2 (7 bases). Trimming stripped 0 bases from V and 7 bases from J, with 17 bases between. There are 16 residues in the CDR3. CDR1 and CDR2 from the germline V gene are SGHRS and YFSETQ.

This clone has only a few counts. The chain carries TRBV10-3 and TRBJ2-5; the D gene is possibly TRBD1 (6 bases). The germline gives CDR1 ENHRY, CDR2 SYGVKD. Deletions cut 3 bases from V and 7 bases from J, with 18 bases between. CDR3 size: 15 residues. CDR3 sequence: CAISDFLGAEATQYF. In DNA, the CDR3 is TGTGCCATCAGTGATTTTCTGGGGGCCGAGGCGACCCAGTACTTC.

V and J are TRBV27 and TRBJ2-7; 9 nucleotides line up with TRBD2. Germline CDR1 and CDR2: MNHEY and SMNVEV (reference sequence). The CDR3 is 13 amino acids. Trimming removed 8 bases from V and 0 bases from J; junction bases left unmatched: 2. The CDR3 DNA sequence: TGTGCCAGCCGGCGGGGGGGCTCCTACGAGCAGTACTTC. Translation: CASRRGGSYEQYF.

This clone was recorded only once. This rearrangement joins TRBV9 to TRBJ2-5; a possible D gene is TRBD2 (5 bases). Germline CDR1 and CDR2: SGDLS and YYNGEE. Trimming took 1 base from V and 2 from J, leaving 9 bases between them. The CDR3 runs 14 residues. For the CDR3, the DNA is TGTGCCAGCAGCGTAACGGGCGGGCAAGAGACCCAGTACTTC. This codes for CASSVTGGQETQYF.

This clone was recorded only once. The chain couples TRBV7-3 to TRBJ2-1; D is perhaps TRBD2 (6 bases). The CDR3 contains 13 residues. The V and J ends lost 1 base and 8 bases respectively, with 9 bases between them. CDR1 SGHTA and CDR2 FQGTGA come from the germline V gene. The CDR3 reads CASSLSGVDEQFF. In nucleotides, the CDR3 is TGTGCCAGCAGCTTAAGCGGGGTTGATGAGCAGTTCTTC.

This clone is a singleton in its sample. The chain carries TRBV7-3 and TRBJ2-5, with no clear D. The V gene's germline CDR1 is SGHTA and CDR2 FQGTGA. V lost 0 bases and J lost 5, with 10 bases in between. The CDR3 runs 14 residues. Written as DNA, the CDR3 is TGTGCCAGCAGCTTAACTCCCGCGTTGGAGACCCAGTACTTC. Its translation: CASSLTPALETQYF.

The sample holds one count of this clone. The rearrangement uses TRBV29-1 and TRBJ1-5, with 9 bases fitting TRBD1. CDR3 length equals 14 residues. V gave up 4 bases and J gave up 3 bases; unmatched junction bases: 4. Looked up from germline, CDR1 is SQVTM and CDR2 is ANQGSEA. As DNA, the CDR3 is TGCAGCGTTGTAGACAGGGGGTACAATCAGCCCCAGCATTTT. Translating it yields CSVVDRGYNQPQHF.